This TCR beta chain was profiled in a study of cytomegalovirus exposure and HLA in healthy donors. The PCR made use of 60 Vbeta and 13 Jbeta primers. Sequencing used immunoSEQ multiplex PCR; TCRdb keeps in-frame clones, though not all of them. The sample has about 140,000 clones, over 60% seen once; the top ten hold 1% to 1.5%. Trimming pared 0 bases from V and 0 bases from J, leaving 9 bases between. The CDR3 loop spans 17 amino acids. Germline CDR1 is LGHNA and CDR2 is YSLEER. The rearrangement uses TRBV4-3 and TRBJ2-6, with D possibly being TRBD2 (5 bases). Material for sequencing was PBMCs. This clonotype was obtained from a male donor in good health and CMV-seropositive. For the CDR3, the DNA is TGCGCCAGCAGCCAAGACGGGGAGAGCTCTGGGGCCAACGTCCTGACTTTC. This gives the protein CASSQDGESSGANVLTF.